Shown below are 2 T cell receptor beta chains from a single sample sequenced in a study of T cell responses to AZD1222 COVID-19 vaccine. The table came from immunoSEQ multiplex PCR; TCRdb's copy has only in-frame clones and leaves some out. The sample lists 200,000 or so clones, 93% occurring once. The sequences come from peripheral blood, collected 28 days after the second AZD1222 dose. The receptors were gathered from an adult who received the AZD1222 COVID-19 vaccine.

The rearrangement uses TRBV18 and TRBJ2-3; 14 nucleotides align to TRBD2. After removal of 8 bases from V and 5 bases from J, the junction contained 6 bases not matched to a gene. CDR3 length: 15 residues. Germline assignment: CDR1 KGHSH and CDR2 LQKENI. The CDR3 nucleotides are TGTGCCAGCCCCCGTGGGACTAGCGGGGGAGATACGCAGTATTTT. Amino acids: CASPRGTSGGDTQYF.

The chain uses TRBV7-9 and TRBJ1-2; TRBD1 might be the D (6 bases). Trimming removed 6 bases from V and 3 bases from J, with 11 bases in between. Germline CDR1 is SEHNR and CDR2 is FQNEAQ (reference sequence). CDR3 length equals 13 residues. The CDR3 sequence is CASRNGTHYGYTF. CDR3 nucleotide sequence: TGTGCCAGCAGAAACGGGACACACTATGGCTACACCTTC.